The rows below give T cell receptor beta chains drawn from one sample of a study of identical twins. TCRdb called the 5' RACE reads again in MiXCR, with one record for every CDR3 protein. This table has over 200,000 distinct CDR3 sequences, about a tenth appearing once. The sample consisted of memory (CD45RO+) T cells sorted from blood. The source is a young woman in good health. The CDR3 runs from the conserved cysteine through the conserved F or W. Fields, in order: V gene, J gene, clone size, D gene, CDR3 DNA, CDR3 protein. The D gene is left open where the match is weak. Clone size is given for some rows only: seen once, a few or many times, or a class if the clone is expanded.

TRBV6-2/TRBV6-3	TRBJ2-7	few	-	TGTGCCAGCATGGTTATGGGAACCAGCTCCTACGAGCAGTACTTC	CASMVMGTSSYEQYF
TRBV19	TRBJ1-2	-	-	TGTGCCAGTAGTATAACGCGGACTGATGGCTACACCTTC	CASSITRTDGYTF
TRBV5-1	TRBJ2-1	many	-	TGCGCCAGCAGCCGACCCGGGGATGAGCAGTTCTTC	CASSRPGDEQFF
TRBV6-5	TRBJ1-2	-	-	TGTGCCAGCAGTTCAATCCTCTGGTCTTCTAACTATGGCTACACCTTC	CASSSILWSSNYGYTF
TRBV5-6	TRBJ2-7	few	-	TGTGCCAGCAGCCGCCGGGGTCAGACCTACGAGCAGTACTTC	CASSRRGQTYEQYF
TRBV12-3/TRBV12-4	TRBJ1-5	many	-	TGTGCCAGCAGTAGACTGGCAAATCAGCCCCAGCATTTT	CASSRLANQPQHF
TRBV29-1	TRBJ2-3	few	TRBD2	TGCAGCGTTAGCTTCGGACTAGGTGGGGCAGATACGCAGTATTTT	CSVSFGLGGADTQYF
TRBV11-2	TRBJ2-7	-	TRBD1	TGTGCCAGCAGCTCAACTCCGGGACAGGGGCGCGAGCAGTACTTC	CASSSTPGQGREQYF
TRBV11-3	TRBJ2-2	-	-	TGTGCCAGCAGCTTAGGAGGGGAGAACACCGGGGAGCTGTTTTTT	CASSLGGENTGELFF
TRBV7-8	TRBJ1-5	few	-	TGTGCCAGCAGCTTAGTCTCTTCGGGATCCTTCAATCAGCCCCAGCATTTT	CASSLVSSGSFNQPQHF
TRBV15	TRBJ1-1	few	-	TGTGCCACCAGCCTTAGGGATGCTGAAGCTTTCTTT	CATSLRDAEAFF
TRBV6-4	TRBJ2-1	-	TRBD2	TGTGCCAGCAGTGACTCACTAGCGGGGGGCAATGAGCAGTTCTTC	CASSDSLAGGNEQFF
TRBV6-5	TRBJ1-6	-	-	TGTGCCAGCAGTTACTCGTCTAATTCACCCCTCCACTTT	CASSYSSNSPLHF
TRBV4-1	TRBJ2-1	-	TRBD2	TGCGCCAGCAGCCCGTCGGGGGGGCCCAGGGGTGGTGAGCAGTTCTTC	CASSPSGGPRGGEQFF
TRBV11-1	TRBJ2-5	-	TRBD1	TGTGCCAGCAGCCGCGGGACAGGGGGCTCGGGGACCCAGTACTTC	CASSRGTGGSGTQYF
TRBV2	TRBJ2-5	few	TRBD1	TGTGCCAGCAGTGACGACAGGGGTTACCAAGAGACCCAGTACTTC	CASSDDRGYQETQYF
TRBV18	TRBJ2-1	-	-	TGTGCCAGCTCACCACCAGGCCCCCTAAGGAATGAGCAGTTCTTC	CASSPPGPLRNEQFF
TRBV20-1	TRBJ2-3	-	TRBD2	TGCAGTGCCCAAGTTACGGGGGGGGGCACAGATACGCAGTATTTT	CSAQVTGGGTDTQYF
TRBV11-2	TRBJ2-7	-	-	TGTGCCAGCAGCCGACCCGCTGGGGTGTCCGAGCAGTACTTC	CASSRPAGVSEQYF
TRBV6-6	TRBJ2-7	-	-	TGTGCCAGCAGTTACTCTAGCACGGGGATCCTCTACGAGCAGTACTTC	CASSYSSTGILYEQYF
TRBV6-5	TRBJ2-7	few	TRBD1	TGTGCCAGCAGTTACTCATCCCAGGGGGCCTACGAGCAGTACTTC	CASSYSSQGAYEQYF
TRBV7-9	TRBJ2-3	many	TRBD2	TGTGCCAGCAGACCGCGGGAGGGCCAAGATACGCAGTATTTT	CASRPREGQDTQYF
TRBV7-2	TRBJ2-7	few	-	TGTGCCAGCAGCCACGGGGTTTACGAGCAGTACTTC	CASSHGVYEQYF
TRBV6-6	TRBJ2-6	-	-	TGTGCCAGTGAGGGAGATGGGGCCAACGTCCTGACTTTC	CASEGDGANVLTF
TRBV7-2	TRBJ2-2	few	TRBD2	TGTGCCAGCAGCTTAAGGGCGGGAGGGCCTACCGGGGAGCTGTTTTTT	CASSLRAGGPTGELFF
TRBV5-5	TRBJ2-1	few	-	TGTGCCAGCAGCTTCGGCTTGGCCTACAATGAGCAGTTCTTC	CASSFGLAYNEQFF
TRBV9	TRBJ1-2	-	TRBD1	TGTGCCAGCACCGGGACAGGGCGGGCTAACTATGGCTACACCTTC	CASTGTGRANYGYTF
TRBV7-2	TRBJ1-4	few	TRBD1	TGTGCCAGCAGCTTAAACAGGGGGGAAAAACTGTTTTTT	CASSLNRGEKLFF
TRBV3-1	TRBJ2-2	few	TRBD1	TGTGCCAGCAGCCGATCAGGGGGCGACACCGGGGAGCTGTTTTTT	CASSRSGGDTGELFF
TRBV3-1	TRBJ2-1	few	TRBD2	TGTGCCAGCAGCCCGCGGGGGTATGAGCAGTTCTTC	CASSPRGYEQFF
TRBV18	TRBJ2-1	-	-	TGTGCCAGCTCACAGGGCGTCCCGGGGACTAATGAGCAGTTCTTC	CASSQGVPGTNEQFF
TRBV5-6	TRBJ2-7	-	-	TGTGCCAGCAGCCCCGGCCGGTCCAGGTCTATCGGCGGCTACGAGCAGTACTTC	CASSPGRSRSIGGYEQYF
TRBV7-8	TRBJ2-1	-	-	TGTGCCAGCAGCTTGGGAACAGCATCGAATGAGCAGTTCTTC	CASSLGTASNEQFF
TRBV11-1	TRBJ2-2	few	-	TGTGCCAGCAGCGCCGGACCGGCCCCCGGGGAGCTGTTTTTT	CASSAGPAPGELFF
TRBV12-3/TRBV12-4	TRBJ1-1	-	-	TGTGCCAGCAGACGGGTAGGGGGGATCACTGAAGCTTTCTTT	CASRRVGGITEAFF
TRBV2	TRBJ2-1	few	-	TGTGCCAGCAGTGCTGATCAGCGGTCCTACAATGAGCAGTTCTTC	CASSADQRSYNEQFF
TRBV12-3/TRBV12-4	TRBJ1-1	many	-	TGTGCCAGCAGTTTAGGCCCTTTGAGGACTGAAGCTTTCTTT	CASSLGPLRTEAFF
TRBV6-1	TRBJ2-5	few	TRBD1	TGTGCCAGCAGGGACAGGGGGACTCCTCAAGAGACCCAGTACTTC	CASRDRGTPQETQYF
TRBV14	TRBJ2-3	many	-	TGTGCCAGCAGCCATCTGACAGGATCTAGCACAGATACGCAGTATTTT	CASSHLTGSSTDTQYF
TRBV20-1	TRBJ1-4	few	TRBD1	TGCAGTGCCGTCAACAGGGGTAATGAAAAACTGTTTTTT	CSAVNRGNEKLFF
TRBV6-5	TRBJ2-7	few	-	TGTGCCAGCAGTTTTATCAGGGAGGCCCACGAGCAGTACTTC	CASSFIREAHEQYF
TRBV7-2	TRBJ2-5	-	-	TGTGCCAGCAGATTTACGATACAAGAGACCCAGTACTTC	CASRFTIQETQYF
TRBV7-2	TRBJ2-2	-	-	TGTGCCAGCAGCGAACGGGACTCCTACACCGGGGAGCTGTTTTTT	CASSERDSYTGELFF
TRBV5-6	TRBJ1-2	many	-	TGTGCCAGCAGCTTGTTACACGGGAATGGCTACACCTTC	CASSLLHGNGYTF
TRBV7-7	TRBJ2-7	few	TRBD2	TGTGCTAGCAGCTTAAGCAGCGGGGGAACCAACTACGAGCAGTACTTC	CASSLSSGGTNYEQYF
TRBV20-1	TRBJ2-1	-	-	TGCAGTGCTACCGACGGGGGATCCTCTTCCTACAATGAGCAGTTCTTC	CSATDGGSSSYNEQFF
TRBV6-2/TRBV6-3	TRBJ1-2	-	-	TGTGCCAGCAGTCAGTCCGGGACACACTATGGCTACACCTTC	CASSQSGTHYGYTF
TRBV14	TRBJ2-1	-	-	TGTGCCAGCAGCCAACTAATACAGTTAGGGAATGAGCAGTTCTTC	CASSQLIQLGNEQFF
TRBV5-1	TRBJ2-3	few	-	TGCGCCAGCAGCTTGGCGGCCGGTACAGATACGCAGTATTTT	CASSLAAGTDTQYF
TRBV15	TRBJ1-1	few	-	TGTGCCACCAGCAGAGTCGTCAGGACCGAACTCGAAAGGTCTGAAGCTTTCTTT	CATSRVVRTELERSEAFF
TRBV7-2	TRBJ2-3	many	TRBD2	TGTGCCAGCAGCAGAAACGGAGCTAGCGGGGTAGATACGCAGTATTTT	CASSRNGASGVDTQYF
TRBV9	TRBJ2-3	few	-	TGTGCCAGCAGCCGGGGGGCAAATACGCAGTATTTT	CASSRGANTQYF